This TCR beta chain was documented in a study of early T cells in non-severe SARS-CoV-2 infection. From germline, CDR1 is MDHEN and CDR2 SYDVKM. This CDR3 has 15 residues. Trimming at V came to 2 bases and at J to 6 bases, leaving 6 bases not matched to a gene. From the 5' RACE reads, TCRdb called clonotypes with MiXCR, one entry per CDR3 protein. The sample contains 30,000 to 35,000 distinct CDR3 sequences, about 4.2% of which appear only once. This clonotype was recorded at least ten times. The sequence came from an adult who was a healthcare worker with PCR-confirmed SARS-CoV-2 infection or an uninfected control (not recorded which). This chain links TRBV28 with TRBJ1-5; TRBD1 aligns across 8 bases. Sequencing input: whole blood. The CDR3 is CASSLADRGGQPQHF. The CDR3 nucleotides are TGTGCCAGCAGTTTAGCCGACAGGGGTGGTCAGCCCCAGCATTTT.